The clone carrying this TCR beta chain was detected once. This sample is drawn from a study of blood T cell repertoires in COVID-19. Germline loops: CDR1 SEHNR, CDR2 FQNEAQ (reference sequence). The CDR3 contains 16 residues. The ends lost 4 bases at V and 4 bases at J; junction bases unmatched: 7. The method was immunoSEQ multiplex PCR; TCRdb's version includes in-frame clones alone and lacks a portion of them. Counted here are roughly 200,000 clones, more than 75% occurring once; the ten biggest clones make up around 6%. The sequence was collected from a man aged 35 to 55 with acute COVID-19. Sequencing was carried out using PBMCs or T cells enriched from blood (not recorded which). The chain has TRBV7-9 and TRBJ1-5, with 10 bases that match TRBD1. Here the CDR3 DNA reads TGTGCCAGCAGCTGGGGGACAGGGGAGTCGAATCAGCCCCAGCATTTT. Encoded protein: CASSWGTGESNQPQHF. The full variable domain, completed using reference TRBV7-9 and TRBJ1-5, is DTGVSQNPRHKITKRGQNVTFRCDPISEHNRLYWYRQTLGQGPEFLTYFQNEAQLEKSRLLSDRFSAERPKGSFSTLEIQRTEQGDSAMYLCASSWGTGESNQPQHFGDGTRLSIL.